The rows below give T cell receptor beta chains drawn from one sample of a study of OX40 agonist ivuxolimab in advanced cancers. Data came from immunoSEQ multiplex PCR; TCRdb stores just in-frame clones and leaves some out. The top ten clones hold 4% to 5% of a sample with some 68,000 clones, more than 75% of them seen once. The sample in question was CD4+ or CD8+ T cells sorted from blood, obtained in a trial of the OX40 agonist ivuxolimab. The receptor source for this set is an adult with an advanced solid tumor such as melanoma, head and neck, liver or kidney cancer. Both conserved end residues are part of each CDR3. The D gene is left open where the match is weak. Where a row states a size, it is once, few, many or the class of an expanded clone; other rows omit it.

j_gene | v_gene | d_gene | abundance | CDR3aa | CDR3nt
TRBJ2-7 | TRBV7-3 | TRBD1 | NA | CASSLEDRVRPYEQYF | TGTGCCAGCAGCCTAGAAGACAGGGTGCGACCCTACGAGCAGTACTTC
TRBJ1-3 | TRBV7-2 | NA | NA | CASSPTGISGNTIYF | TGTGCCAGCAGTCCCACAGGGATCTCTGGAAACACCATATATTTT
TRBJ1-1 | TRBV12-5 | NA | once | CASGLVIATENTEAFF | TGTGCTAGTGGTTTGGTAATTGCGACAGAGAACACTGAAGCTTTCTTT
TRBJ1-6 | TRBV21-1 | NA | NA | CASSTRDRGSNSPLHF | TGTGCCAGCAGCACTAGGGACAGGGGCAGTAATTCACCCCTCCACTTT
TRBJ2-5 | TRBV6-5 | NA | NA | CASSRDIQETQYF | TGTGCCAGCAGCAGGGACATCCAAGAGACCCAGTACTTC
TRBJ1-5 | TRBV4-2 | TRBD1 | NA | CASSQDVSRGLGGGQPQHF | TGTGCCAGCAGCCAAGACGTTTCCAGGGGGCTAGGGGGCGGTCAGCCCCAGCATTTT
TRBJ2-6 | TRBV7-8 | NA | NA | CASSREGGTSGANVLTF | TGTGCCAGCAGCCGAGAGGGCGGAACCTCTGGGGCCAACGTCCTGACTTTC
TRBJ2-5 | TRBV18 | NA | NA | CASSPPMRETQYF | TGTGCCAGCTCACCACCGATGCGGGAGACCCAGTACTTC
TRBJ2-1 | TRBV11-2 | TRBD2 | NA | CASSLGGTSGSNEQFF | TGTGCCAGCAGCTTAGGAGGGACTAGCGGGAGTAATGAGCAGTTCTTC
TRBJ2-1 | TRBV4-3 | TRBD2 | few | CASSIGTSGGAYNEQFF | TGCGCCAGCAGCATAGGGACTAGCGGGGGGGCTTACAATGAGCAGTTCTTC
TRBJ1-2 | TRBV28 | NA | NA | CASSPRVRNYGYTF | TGTGCCAGCAGTCCCAGGGTAAGGAACTATGGCTACACCTTC
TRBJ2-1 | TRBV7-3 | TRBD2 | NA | CASSLAAGEYNEQFF | TGTGCCAGCAGCTTAGCAGCGGGGGAGTACAATGAGCAGTTCTTC
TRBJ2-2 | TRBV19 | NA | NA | CASWGPGDRTGELFF | TGTGCCAGTTGGGGACCAGGGGATCGGACCGGGGAGCTGTTTTTT
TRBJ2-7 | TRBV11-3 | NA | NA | CASSFEYEQYF | TGTGCCAGCAGCTTTGAGTACGAGCAGTACTTC
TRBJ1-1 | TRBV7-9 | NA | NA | CASSFGQGGVEAFF | TGTGCCAGCAGCTTTGGGCAGGGAGGGGTTGAAGCTTTCTTT
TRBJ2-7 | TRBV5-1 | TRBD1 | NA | CASSSAGTGQGGEQYF | TGCGCCAGCAGCTCAGCCGGGACAGGGCAAGGGGGCGAGCAGTACTTC
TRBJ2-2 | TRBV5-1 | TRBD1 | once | CASLQGADTGELFF | TGCGCCAGTCTACAGGGGGCGGACACCGGGGAGCTGTTTTTT
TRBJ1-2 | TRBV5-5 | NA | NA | CASSLGTANYGYTF | TGTGCCAGCAGCTTGGGGACTGCTAACTATGGCTACACCTTC